This T cell receptor (beta chain) was observed in a study of shared clonotypes between healthy human individuals. Points on this clone: Its antigen is still unknown.

Produced via immunoSEQ multiplex PCR; TCRdb's table is partial and in-frame only. The top ten clones hold around 1.7% of a sample with 600,000 to 700,000 clones, 73% of them seen once. General study results and limits: On the whole, naive subsets had larger estimated richness than memory subsets had.

The sequenced sample consisted of memory CD4+ T cells sorted from blood. Subset here: CD45RA-negative fraction. This TCR derives from a woman under 40 in good health.

CDR3 in amino acids: CASRAGTSGFYEQFF. The CDR3 coding sequence is TGTGCCAGCAGAGCCGGGACTAGCGGGTTCTATGAGCAGTTCTTC. The chain carries TRBV2 and TRBJ2-1, with TRBD2 matching 12 bases. This CDR3 comprises 15 residues. The ends lost 6 bases at V and 8 bases at J; junction bases unmatched: 8. Looked up from germline, CDR1 is SNHLY and CDR2 is FYNNEI.